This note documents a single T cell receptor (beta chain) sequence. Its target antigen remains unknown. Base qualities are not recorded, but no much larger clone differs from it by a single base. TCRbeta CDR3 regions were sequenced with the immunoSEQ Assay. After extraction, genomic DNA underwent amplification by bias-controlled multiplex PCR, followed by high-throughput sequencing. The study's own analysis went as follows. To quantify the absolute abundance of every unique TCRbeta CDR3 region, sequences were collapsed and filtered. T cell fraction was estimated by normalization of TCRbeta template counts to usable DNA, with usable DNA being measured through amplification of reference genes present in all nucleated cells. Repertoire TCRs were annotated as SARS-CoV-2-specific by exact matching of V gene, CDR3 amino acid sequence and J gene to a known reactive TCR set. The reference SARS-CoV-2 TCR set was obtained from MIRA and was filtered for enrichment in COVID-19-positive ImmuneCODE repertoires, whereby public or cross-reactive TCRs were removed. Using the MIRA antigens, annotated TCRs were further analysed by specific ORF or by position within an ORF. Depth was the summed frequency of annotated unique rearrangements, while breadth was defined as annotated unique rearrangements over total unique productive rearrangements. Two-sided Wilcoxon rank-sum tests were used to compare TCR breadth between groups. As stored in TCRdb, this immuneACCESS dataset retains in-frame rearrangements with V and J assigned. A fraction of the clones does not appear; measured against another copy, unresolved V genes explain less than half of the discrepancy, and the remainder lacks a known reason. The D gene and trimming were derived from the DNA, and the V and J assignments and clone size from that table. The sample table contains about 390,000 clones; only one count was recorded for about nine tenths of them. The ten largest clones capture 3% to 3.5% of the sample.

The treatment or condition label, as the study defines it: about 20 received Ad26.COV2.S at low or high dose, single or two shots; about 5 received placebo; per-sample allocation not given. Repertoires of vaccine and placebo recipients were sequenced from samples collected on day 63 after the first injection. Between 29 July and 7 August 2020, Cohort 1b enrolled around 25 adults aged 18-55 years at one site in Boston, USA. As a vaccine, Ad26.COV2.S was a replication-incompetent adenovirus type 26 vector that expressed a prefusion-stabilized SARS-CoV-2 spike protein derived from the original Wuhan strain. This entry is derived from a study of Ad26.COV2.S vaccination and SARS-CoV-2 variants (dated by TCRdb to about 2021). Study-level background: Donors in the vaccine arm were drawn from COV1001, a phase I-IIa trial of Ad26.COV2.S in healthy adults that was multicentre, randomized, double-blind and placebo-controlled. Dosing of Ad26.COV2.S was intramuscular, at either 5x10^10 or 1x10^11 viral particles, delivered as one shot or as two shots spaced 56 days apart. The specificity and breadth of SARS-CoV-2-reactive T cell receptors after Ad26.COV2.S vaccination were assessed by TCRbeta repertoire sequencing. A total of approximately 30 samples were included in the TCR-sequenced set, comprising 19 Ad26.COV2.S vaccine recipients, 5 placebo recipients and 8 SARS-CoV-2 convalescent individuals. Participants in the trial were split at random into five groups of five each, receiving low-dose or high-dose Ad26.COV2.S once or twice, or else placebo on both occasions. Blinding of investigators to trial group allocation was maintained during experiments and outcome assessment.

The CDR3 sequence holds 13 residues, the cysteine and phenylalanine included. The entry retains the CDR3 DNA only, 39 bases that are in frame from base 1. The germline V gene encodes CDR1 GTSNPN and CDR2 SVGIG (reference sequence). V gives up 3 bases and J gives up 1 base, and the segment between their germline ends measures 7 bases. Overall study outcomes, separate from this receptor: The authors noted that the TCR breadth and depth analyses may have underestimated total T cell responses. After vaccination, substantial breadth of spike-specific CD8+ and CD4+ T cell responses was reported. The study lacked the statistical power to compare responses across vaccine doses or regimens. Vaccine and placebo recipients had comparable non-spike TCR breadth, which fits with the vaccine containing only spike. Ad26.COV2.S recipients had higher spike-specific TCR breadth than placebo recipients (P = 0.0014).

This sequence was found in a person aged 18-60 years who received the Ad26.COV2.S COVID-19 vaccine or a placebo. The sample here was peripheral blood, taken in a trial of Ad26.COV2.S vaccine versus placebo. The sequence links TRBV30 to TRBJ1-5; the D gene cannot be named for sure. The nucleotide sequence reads TGTGCCTGGAGCACGCTAAGCAATCAGCCCCAGCATTTT. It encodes CAWSTLSNQPQHF.